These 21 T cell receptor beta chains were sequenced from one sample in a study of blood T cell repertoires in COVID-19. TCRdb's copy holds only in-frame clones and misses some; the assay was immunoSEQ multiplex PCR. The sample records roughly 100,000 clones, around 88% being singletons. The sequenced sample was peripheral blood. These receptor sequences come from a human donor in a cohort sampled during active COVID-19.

CDR3 region: CASRPSRLTFYEQYF. The CDR3 DNA is TGTGCCAGCAGGCCTTCCAGACTCACCTTCTACGAGCAGTACTTC. The V call is TRBV6-5, the J call TRBJ2-7; D gene unclear. CDR3 length equals 15 residues. Germline lookup yields CDR1 MNHEY and CDR2 SVGAGI. With 6 bases removed from V and 3 bases from J, the gap between germline ends came to 18 bases.

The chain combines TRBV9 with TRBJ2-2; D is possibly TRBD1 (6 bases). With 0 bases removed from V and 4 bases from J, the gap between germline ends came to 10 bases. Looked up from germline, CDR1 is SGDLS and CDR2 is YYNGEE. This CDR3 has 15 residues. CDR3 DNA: TGTGCCAGCAGCGTAGGGACAGTCTCCACCGGGGAGCTGTTTTTT. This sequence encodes CASSVGTVSTGELFF.

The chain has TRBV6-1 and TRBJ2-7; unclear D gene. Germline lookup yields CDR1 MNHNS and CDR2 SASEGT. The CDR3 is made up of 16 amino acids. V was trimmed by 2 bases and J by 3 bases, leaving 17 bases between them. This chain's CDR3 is CASSEKRMPLRYEQYF. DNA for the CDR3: TGTGCCAGCAGTGAAAAGAGGATGCCGCTACGCTACGAGCAGTACTTC.

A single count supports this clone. The CDR3 is CASSQMGLASDTQYF. CDR3 sequence (DNA): TGTGCCAGCAGCCAAATGGGGCTAGCGTCAGATACGCAGTATTTT. The J gene is TRBJ2-3, the V gene TRBV7-2, with a weak D call TRBD2 (6 bases). The CDR3 runs 15 residues. Trimming removed 5 bases at V and 4 bases at J, with 16 bases between. The germline CDR1 and CDR2 sequences are SGHTA and FQGNSA.

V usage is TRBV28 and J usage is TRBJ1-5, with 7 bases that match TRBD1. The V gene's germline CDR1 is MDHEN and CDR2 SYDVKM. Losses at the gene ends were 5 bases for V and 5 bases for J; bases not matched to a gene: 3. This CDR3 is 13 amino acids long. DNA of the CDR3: TGTGCCAGCAGTGGACAGGACTATCAGCCCCAGCATTTT. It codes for CASSGQDYQPQHF.

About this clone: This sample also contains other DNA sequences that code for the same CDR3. This CDR3 is CAWSVGAGGPGEQFF. CDR3 in DNA: TGTGCCTGGAGTGTAGGAGCGGGAGGGCCTGGTGAGCAGTTCTTC. This sequence joins TRBV30 and TRBJ2-1; 10 nucleotides match TRBD2. Germline-derived CDR1 and CDR2 are GTSNPN and SVGIG (reference sequence). The CDR3 has 15 amino acids. The J segment lost 9 bases and the V segment lost 0 bases, leaving 8 bases of the junction unmatched.

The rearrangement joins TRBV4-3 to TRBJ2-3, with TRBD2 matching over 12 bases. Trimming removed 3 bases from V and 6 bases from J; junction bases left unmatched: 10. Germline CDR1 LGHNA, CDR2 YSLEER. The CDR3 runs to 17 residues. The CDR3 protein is CASSQATLAGGADTQYF. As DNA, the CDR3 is TGCGCCAGCAGCCAGGCAACGCTAGCGGGAGGGGCGGATACGCAGTATTTT.

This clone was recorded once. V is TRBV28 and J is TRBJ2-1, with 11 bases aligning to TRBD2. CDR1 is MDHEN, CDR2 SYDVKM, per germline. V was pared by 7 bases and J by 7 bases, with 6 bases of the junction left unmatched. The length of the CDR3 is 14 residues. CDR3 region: CASTLAGEGNEQFF. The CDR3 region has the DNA TGTGCCAGCACACTAGCGGGAGAAGGTAATGAGCAGTTCTTC.

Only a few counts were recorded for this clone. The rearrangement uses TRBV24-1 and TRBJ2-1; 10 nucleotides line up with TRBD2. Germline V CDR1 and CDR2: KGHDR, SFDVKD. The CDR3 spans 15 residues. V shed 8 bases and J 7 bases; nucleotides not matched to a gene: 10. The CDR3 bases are TGTGCCACCACCGAGAGCGGGAGGGCCCCTAATGAGCAGTTCTTC. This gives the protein CATTESGRAPNEQFF.

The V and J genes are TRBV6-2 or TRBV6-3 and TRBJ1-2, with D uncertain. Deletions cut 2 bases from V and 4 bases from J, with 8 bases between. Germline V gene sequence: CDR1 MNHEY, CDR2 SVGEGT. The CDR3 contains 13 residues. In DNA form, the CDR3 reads TGTGCCAGCAGTTACGGACTTAGCTATGGCTACACCTTC. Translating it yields CASSYGLSYGYTF.

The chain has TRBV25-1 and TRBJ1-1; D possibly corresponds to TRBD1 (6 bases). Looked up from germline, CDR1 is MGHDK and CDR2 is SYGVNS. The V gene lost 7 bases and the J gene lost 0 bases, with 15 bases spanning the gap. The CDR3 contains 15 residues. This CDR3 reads CASIGQIPMNTEAFF. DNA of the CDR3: TGTGCCAGCATAGGACAGATTCCAATGAACACTGAAGCTTTCTTT.

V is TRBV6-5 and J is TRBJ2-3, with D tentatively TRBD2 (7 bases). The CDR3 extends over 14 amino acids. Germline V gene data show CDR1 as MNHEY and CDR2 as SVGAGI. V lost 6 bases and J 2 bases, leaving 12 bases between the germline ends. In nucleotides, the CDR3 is TGTGCCAGCAGGCGGGGGCGAAACACAGATACGCAGTATTTT. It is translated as CASRRGRNTDTQYF.

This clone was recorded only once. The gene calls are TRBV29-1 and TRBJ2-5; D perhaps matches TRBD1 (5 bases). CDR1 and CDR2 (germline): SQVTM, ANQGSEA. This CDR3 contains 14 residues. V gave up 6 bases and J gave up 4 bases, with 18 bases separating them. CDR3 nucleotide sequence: TGCAGCGTGGGGCCCCTACATGCCTTAGAGACCCAGTACTTC. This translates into CSVGPLHALETQYF.

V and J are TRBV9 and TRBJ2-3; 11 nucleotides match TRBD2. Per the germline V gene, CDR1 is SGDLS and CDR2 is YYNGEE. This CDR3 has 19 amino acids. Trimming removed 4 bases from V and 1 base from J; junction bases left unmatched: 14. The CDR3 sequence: CASSKVGTSGGAGTDTQYF. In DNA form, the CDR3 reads TGTGCCAGCAGCAAAGTAGGGACTAGCGGTGGAGCGGGCACAGATACGCAGTATTTT.

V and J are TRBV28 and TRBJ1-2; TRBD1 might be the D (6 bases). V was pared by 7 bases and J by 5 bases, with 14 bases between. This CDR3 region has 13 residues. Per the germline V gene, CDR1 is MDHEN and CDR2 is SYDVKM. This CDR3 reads CASNRVHVYGYTF. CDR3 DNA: TGTGCCAGCAACAGGGTACATGTGTATGGCTACACCTTC.

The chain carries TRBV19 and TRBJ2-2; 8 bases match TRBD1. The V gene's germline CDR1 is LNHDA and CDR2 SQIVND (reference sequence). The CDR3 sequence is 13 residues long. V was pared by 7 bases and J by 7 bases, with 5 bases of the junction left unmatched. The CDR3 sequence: CASKQGAFGELFF. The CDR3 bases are TGTGCCAGTAAGCAGGGGGCCTTCGGGGAGCTGTTTTTT.

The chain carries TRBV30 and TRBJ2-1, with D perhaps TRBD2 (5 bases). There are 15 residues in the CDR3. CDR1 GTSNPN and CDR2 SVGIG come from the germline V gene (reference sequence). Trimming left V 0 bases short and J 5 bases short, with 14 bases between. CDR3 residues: CAWSVMGGRHNEQFF. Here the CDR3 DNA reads TGTGCCTGGAGTGTAATGGGCGGGCGACACAATGAGCAGTTCTTC.

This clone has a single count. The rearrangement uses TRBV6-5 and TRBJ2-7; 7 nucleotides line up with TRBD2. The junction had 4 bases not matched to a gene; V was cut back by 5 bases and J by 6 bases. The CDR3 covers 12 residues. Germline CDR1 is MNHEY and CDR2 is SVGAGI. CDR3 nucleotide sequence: TGTGCCAGCAGTCGCACTAGCGCCGAGCAGTACTTC. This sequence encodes CASSRTSAEQYF.

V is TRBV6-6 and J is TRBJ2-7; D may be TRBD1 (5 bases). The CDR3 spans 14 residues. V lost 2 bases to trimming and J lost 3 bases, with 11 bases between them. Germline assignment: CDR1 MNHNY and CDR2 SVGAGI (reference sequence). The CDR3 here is CASSYHPRDYEQYF. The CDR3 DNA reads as TGTGCCAGCAGTTACCACCCCAGGGACTACGAGCAGTACTTC.

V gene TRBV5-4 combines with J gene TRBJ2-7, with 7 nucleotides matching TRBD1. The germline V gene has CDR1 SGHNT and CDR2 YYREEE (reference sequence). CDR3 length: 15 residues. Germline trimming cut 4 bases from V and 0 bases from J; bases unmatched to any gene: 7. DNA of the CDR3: TGTGCCAGCAGCCCGGACAGGCCCCGCTCCTACGAGCAGTACTTC. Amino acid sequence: CASSPDRPRSYEQYF. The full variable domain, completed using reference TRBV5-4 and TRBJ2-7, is ETGVTQSPTHLIKTRGQQVTLRCSSQSGHNTVSWYQQALGQGPQFIFQYYREEENGRGNFPPRFSGLQFPNYSSELNVNALELDDSALYLCASSPDRPRSYEQYFGPGTRLTVT.

CDR3 residues: CASSTSGGYETQYF. In DNA form, the CDR3 reads TGTGCCAGCTCAACCTCGGGGGGCTACGAGACCCAGTACTTC. V and J are TRBV18 and TRBJ2-5, with D possibly matching TRBD2 (7 bases). The V gene lost 5 bases and the J gene lost 5 bases, with 15 bases spanning the gap. This CDR3 has 14 residues. The germline CDR1 and CDR2 sequences are KGHSH and LQKENI.